A single TCR beta chain is shown here with its context. Its matching antigen is unknown. The diagnoses drew upon clinical symptoms, serum thyroxine and TRAb, thyroid ultrasound and orbital computed tomography. The CDR3 is made up of 14 amino acids. The ends were cut back, 7 bases at V and 3 bases at J, with 16 bases in the middle. The germline gives CDR1 SNHLY, CDR2 FYNNEI. This sample was taken from a study of T cells in Graves' hyperthyroidism and ophthalmopathy. Study results and limitations: From stable hyperthyroidism, ophthalmopathy was set apart by a 13 V-J model.

Amplification yielded TCR beta CDR3 regions, with RNA transcripts as the source. Primed by the HTBI set, a first-round RT-PCR was run on the TCR CDR3. TCRdb called the multiplex PCR reads again in MiXCR, with one record for every CDR3 protein. The repertoire consists of approximately 640,000 distinct CDR3 sequences, with about 45% occurring once and the leading ten covering approximately 7.2%. The source of this sequence is an adult man with Graves' disease, either hyperthyroidism or ophthalmopathy (not recorded which). V and J are TRBV2 and TRBJ2-7, with D perhaps matching TRBD2 (5 bases). Specimen: peripheral blood or thyroid tissue (not recorded which). In DNA form, the CDR3 reads TGTGCCAGCATCCCCATAGGGAGTGGCTACGAGCAGTACTTC. As protein: CASIPIGSGYEQYF.